The rows below give T cell receptor beta chains drawn from one sample of a study of technical replicates of blood from several donors. Sequencing was performed with immunoSEQ multiplex PCR; in TCRdb, only in-frame clones are kept and a portion is missing. The table records roughly 62,000 clones, about 94% of them present only once. Sequencing was performed on PBMCs. The source of these receptors is a human donor in good health. Some clones in this sample may be carry-over from other donors' samples. The CDR3 runs from the conserved cysteine through the conserved F or W. The order of the fields is CDR3 length, V gene, J gene, CDR3 protein.

>12|TRBV11-3|TRBJ2-5
CASSLDRQTQYF
>15|TRBV2|TRBJ2-3
CASKSSLAGTDTQYF
>15|TRBV2|TRBJ2-1
CASSLLRTSYNEQFF
>13|TRBV4-1|TRBJ2-5
CASRAGSEETQYF
>15|TRBV4-3|TRBJ2-1
CASSQGPGGHNEQFF
>13|TRBV29-1|TRBJ1-1
CSARWAFGAEAFF
>14|TRBV7-2|TRBJ1-1
CASSPKTAGDKAFF
>15|TRBV6-1|TRBJ2-1
CASRTGLAGYNEQFF
>14|TRBV4-2|TRBJ2-1
CASSQGTGGWEQFF
>17|TRBV5-1|TRBJ2-3
CASSLGWTSGRTDTQYF
>14|TRBV15|-
CATSRGGRVSEQYF
>16|TRBV11-3|TRBJ2-1
CASSLEGTGGRPEQFF
>18|TRBV11-2|TRBJ2-3
CASREGLAGISSTDTQYF
>12|TRBV30|TRBJ2-7
CAWSVRDSEQYF
>14|TRBV6-5|TRBJ2-7
CASSIDRRGSEQYF
>13|TRBV18|TRBJ1-2
CASSPQTSYGYTF
>18|TRBV4-3|TRBJ1-4
CASSQDLGRLATNEKLFF
>14|TRBV12-5|TRBJ1-1
CASGRGQTNTEAFF
>13|TRBV7-2|TRBJ2-7
CASSLAGGAEQYF
>15|TRBV5-4|TRBJ2-7
CASSFGAGESYEQYF
>13|TRBV2|TRBJ2-7
CASKAEATYEQYF
>18|TRBV4-1|TRBJ2-7
CASSQETLAGGPLDEQYF
>15|TRBV7-3|TRBJ2-3
CASSLTRLNTDTQYF
>16|TRBV19|TRBJ1-5
CASRSSTGVGNQPQHF
>15|TRBV5-4|TRBJ2-3
CASNFRQGGTDTQYF
>14|TRBV2|TRBJ1-4
CASSAQERLEKLFF
>14|TRBV7-9|TRBJ1-3
CASGPPVIGNTIYF
>15|TRBV7-9|TRBJ1-1
CASSLASGGHTEAFF
>15|TRBV7-8|TRBJ2-7
CASSSKRLAGDEQYF
>14|TRBV9|TRBJ2-1
CASSVWTSRYEQFF
>18|TRBV7-3|TRBJ2-4
CASSLGTGTRGIKNIQYF
>13|TRBV6-1|TRBJ1-1
CASSQTGGTEAFF
>15|TRBV5-1|TRBJ1-5
CASSGTGGVGQPQHF
>17|TRBV4-1|TRBJ2-3
CASSKGNEGASTDTQYF
>15|TRBV6-5|TRBJ2-7
CASSSSGGAIFKQYF
>16|TRBV5-6|TRBJ1-5
CASSSGQGVGNQPQHF
>15|TRBV5-6|TRBJ2-7
CASSLITESSYEQYF
>16|TRBV6-1|TRBJ2-5
CASSEIGMAGPETQYF
>15|TRBV5-1|TRBJ2-3
CASSLFSQITDTQYF
>15|TRBV5-1|TRBJ2-3
CASSLGGHPTDTQYF
>13|TRBV6-4|TRBJ2-2
CATEEGATGELFF
>12|TRBV2|TRBJ1-1
CASGRENTEAFF
>14|TRBV5-1|TRBJ2-5
CASSPSGRGETQYF
>17|TRBV10-3|TRBJ1-2
CAISDASNDRGGRGYTF
>16|TRBV7-9|TRBJ2-3
CASNRLAGALTDTQYF
>15|TRBV7-3|TRBJ1-2
CASSPQGAGDYGYTF
>17|TRBV2|TRBJ1-6
CASSELGQGAVNSPLHF
>15|TRBV19|TRBJ1-2
CASSPDRGYNYGYTF